This TCR beta chain was documented in a study of breast tumors, draining lymph nodes, adjacent tissues. TCRdb fed the multiplex PCR reads into MiXCR, producing one record per CDR3 protein. In the table there are about 200,000 distinct CDR3 sequences, roughly 31% of which are singletons. The germline gives CDR1 SNHLY, CDR2 FYNNEI. The CDR3 totals 16 residues. With V trimmed by 7 bases and J by 9 bases, 15 bases remained unmatched. Axillary draining lymph nodes of breast cancer patients supplied the node samples. In this sample, this clonotype turned up many times. Its target is not known. Overall study findings and caveats: Tumor TCR diversity was below lymph nodes but above nontumor tissue. That most tumor T cells come from lymph nodes remained unproven. Luminal-like breast cancer showed significantly higher tumor–nontumor repertoire similarity than basal-like.

This chain joins TRBV2 and TRBJ2-1; 10 bases fit TRBD2. The receptor's source is a female donor with breast cancer. Some clones in this sample may be carry-over from other donors' samples. Sequenced material: axillary lymph node tissue. The DNA of the CDR3 is TGTGCCAGCACTAGGAGGGAGCGGGGGGGGGGCGGTGAGCAGTTCTTC. This sequence encodes CASTRRERGGGGEQFF.